A selection of T cell receptor beta chains follows, all from one sample in a study of identical twins. TCRdb reprocessed the 5' RACE reads via MiXCR and lists one record per CDR3 protein. This table holds over 250,000 distinct CDR3 sequences, roughly 9% found once. This sample was shared with a second study, whose subject was yellow fever vaccine responses in identical twins.

Sequenced sample: CD8+ T cells sorted from blood. The receptor source for this set is a woman aged 18-29 years in good health. CDR3s include the opening cysteine and the closing phenylalanine or tryptophan. D genes are given only for firm matches. Clone size is given for some rows only: seen once, a few or many times, or a class if the clone is expanded.

d_gene	abundance	v_gene	j_gene	CDR3nt	CDR3aa
-	-	TRBV7-9	TRBJ2-1	TGTGCCAGCAGCTTACCCTTAGGGCCCAACAATGAGCAGTTCTTC	CASSLPLGPNNEQFF
-	many	TRBV11-2	TRBJ2-1	TGTGCCAGCAGCTTTATGCGGGGAACATCTGGTGAGCAGTTCTTC	CASSFMRGTSGEQFF
-	few	TRBV5-6	TRBJ2-7	TGTGCCAGCAGCTGGGGGCCTGGGGCCGCCGAGCAGTACTTC	CASSWGPGAAEQYF
-	-	TRBV18	TRBJ2-6	TGTGCCAGCTCACCCGTTGACGGCGGGGCCAACGTCCTGACTTTC	CASSPVDGGANVLTF
-	few	TRBV29-1	TRBJ2-5	TGCAGCGTTGAAGATCCTAAGGGCGCGGGACTTGAGGAGACCCAGTACTTC	CSVEDPKGAGLEETQYF
TRBD1	-	TRBV4-1	TRBJ1-2	TGCGCCAGCAGCCAAGTGAGAGGACAGGATGGCTACACCTTC	CASSQVRGQDGYTF
TRBD2	-	TRBV5-4	TRBJ2-7	TGTGCCAGCAGCTTGGACCTCGGACTAGCGGGAGAGCCCTCCTACGAGCAGTACTTC	CASSLDLGLAGEPSYEQYF
TRBD2	-	TRBV10-2	TRBJ2-1	TGCGCCAGCACGGCGGGAGGTTACAATGAGCAGTTCTTC	CASTAGGYNEQFF
-	many	TRBV25-1	TRBJ2-1	TGTGCCAGCAGTGAATCCCGTATCGGGTATCGCTCCTACAATGAGCAGTTCTTC	CASSESRIGYRSYNEQFF
-	few	TRBV7-3	TRBJ2-2	TGTGCCAGCAGCCCTCAATCCGGGGAGCTGTTTTTT	CASSPQSGELFF
-	few	TRBV25-1	TRBJ2-4	TGTGCCAGCAACCCAGGCGGGGACGTAGACATTCAGTACTTC	CASNPGGDVDIQYF
-	-	TRBV7-9	TRBJ2-7	TGTGCCAGCAGCCACGGACTTGTCGGAAGCTCCTACGAGCAGTACTTC	CASSHGLVGSSYEQYF
-	-	TRBV12-3/TRBV12-4	TRBJ2-7	TGTGCCAGCAGTTTAGAGGTGGAGCCACTCTCCTACGAGCAGTACTTC	CASSLEVEPLSYEQYF
TRBD1	-	TRBV27	TRBJ1-2	TGTGCCAGCAGTTCATATGGCGGGGCAGGGGGCTCCTTTAACTATGGCTACACCTTC	CASSSYGGAGGSFNYGYTF